This record looks at one T cell receptor beta chain sequence and its context. Its antigen is as yet unknown. PCR was performed using 60 Vbeta and 13 Jbeta primers. Method: immunoSEQ multiplex PCR; TCRdb's copy keeps in-frame clones and lacks some. Its table records under 90,000 clones. This sample was taken from a study of cytomegalovirus exposure and HLA in healthy donors. Trimming took 7 bases from V and 5 from J, leaving 11 bases between them. The CDR3 is made up of 11 amino acids. Per the germline V gene, CDR1 is SQVTM and CDR2 is ANQGSEA. Broader study findings: Later genetic work tied a missense DCLRE1C variant to beta-chain V and J trimming. Specific recognition of CMV antigens was confirmed in vitro for a few chains (all CMV-associated).

The source material was PBMCs. The chain has TRBV29-1 and TRBJ1-2; D unresolved. The source of this sequence is a man aged 45-65 years in good health and CMV-seropositive. For the CDR3, the DNA is TGCAGCGACCGGCCAGGTTATGGCTACACCTTC. Amino acid sequence: CSDRPGYGYTF.